This T cell receptor beta chain was profiled in a study of blood T cells in healthy people across ages. Study-wide results and limits: The long-lived group displayed more naive CD4+ cells, plus higher diversity, than the aged donors did.

Alongside a J-beta primer mix, a sample-barcoded 5' primer served in a second PCR lasting about 7 to 11 cycles. One entry per CDR3 protein, called by TCRdb with MiXCR from the 5' RACE reads. The repertoire includes 800,000 or so distinct CDR3 sequences, about 42% of them detected once, and 15% to 20% sits in the top ten. This clonotype was found a few times. Its antigen is not known. The CDR3 contains 15 residues. CDR1 and CDR2 from the germline V gene are MNHNS and SASEGT. After removal of 0 bases from V and 4 bases from J, the junction contained 4 bases not matched to a gene. The receptor comes from an elderly man in good health. Sequenced material: blood. The chain links TRBV6-1 to TRBJ2-7; 9 bases map to TRBD2. The CDR3 sequence is CASSEALAGRYEQYF. Written as DNA, the CDR3 is TGTGCCAGCAGTGAAGCCCTAGCGGGGAGATACGAGCAGTACTTC.